This T cell receptor beta chain was documented in a study of T cells in Graves' hyperthyroidism and ophthalmopathy. This CDR3 is 16 amino acids long. The trim removed 5 bases at V and 4 bases at J, leaving 7 bases unmatched. This clonotype showed up many times. The antigen is undetermined. Newly diagnosed hyperthyroidism patients aged 18 to 65 years had disease lasting under 2 months. TCR beta CDR3 sequences were amplified from RNA transcripts. HTBI primers were the set used in a first-round RT-PCR of the TCR CDR3. TCRdb reanalysed the multiplex PCR reads using MiXCR and keeps one entry per CDR3 protein. The repertoire holds about 380,000 distinct CDR3 sequences, with about 13% as singletons. Study-wide points: It was a median 6.5 months before onset that the model predicted ophthalmopathy. Most clonotypes that expanded in the thyroid above 0.001 also showed up in blood.

The receptor was derived from a man between 25 and 39 years old with Graves' hyperthyroidism that later progressed to Graves' ophthalmopathy. V and J are TRBV12-3 or TRBV12-4 and TRBJ2-3, with 12 bases lining up with TRBD2. Sequencing input: blood. The CDR3 DNA sequence: TGTGCCAGCAGTCGGCCTAGCGGGGGGGCCCCAGATACGCAGTATTTT. It specifies CASSRPSGGAPDTQYF.